This T cell receptor (beta chain) is from a study of neurological immune-mediated disorders. Study-wide results and limits: The multiple sclerosis repertoire cluster was not associated with any clinical or MRI feature.

The authors produced cDNA by 5'RACE using 10-nucleotide random UMIs. TCRdb analysed the 5' RACE reads with MiXCR anew, one entry per CDR3 protein. The sample yields 55,000 to 65,000 distinct CDR3 sequences, 3% to 4% seen once. This clonotype was found many times. What it binds is not known. A total of 2 million PBMCs stored at -80 degrees C provided the unsorted libraries. Germline trimming cut 1 base from V and 2 bases from J; bases unmatched to any gene: 5. Germline V gives CDR1 LGHNA, CDR2 YNFKEQ. This CDR3 has 16 amino acids. The receptor was derived from a woman in her fifties or sixties with multiple sclerosis. Sequenced input: PBMCs. V is TRBV4-2 and J is TRBJ2-1; 7 bases fit TRBD1. CDR3 loop: CASSQGTRGTYNEQFF. For the CDR3, the DNA is TGTGCCAGCAGCCAAGGCACCAGGGGGACCTACAATGAGCAGTTCTTC.